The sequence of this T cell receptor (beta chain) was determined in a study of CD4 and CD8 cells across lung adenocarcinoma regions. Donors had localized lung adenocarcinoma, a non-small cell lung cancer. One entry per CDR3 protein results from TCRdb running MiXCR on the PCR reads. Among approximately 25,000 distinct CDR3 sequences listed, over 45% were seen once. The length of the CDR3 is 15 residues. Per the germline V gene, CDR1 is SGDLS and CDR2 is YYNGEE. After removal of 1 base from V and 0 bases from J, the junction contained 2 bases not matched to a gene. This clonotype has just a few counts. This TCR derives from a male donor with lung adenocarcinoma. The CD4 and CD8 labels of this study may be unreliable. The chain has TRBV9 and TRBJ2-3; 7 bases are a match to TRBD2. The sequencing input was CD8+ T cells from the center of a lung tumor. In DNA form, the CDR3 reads TGTGCCAGCAGCGTATTTAGCGGGAGCACAGATACGCAGTATTTT. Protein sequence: CASSVFSGSTDTQYF.